This record looks at one T cell receptor (beta chain) sequence and its context. Its antigen remains unknown. The record originates from a study of OX40 agonist ivuxolimab in advanced cancers. Study overall: Patients were around 83% male with ages roughly 20 to 90, mean roughly 55.

The CDR3 has 13 amino acids. The germline V gene has CDR1 MGHRA and CDR2 YSYEKL. V lost 4 bases and J 4 bases, leaving 8 bases between the germline ends. Study-level points and caveats: On average, a greater number of expanded clones characterised CD8+ T cells relative to CD4+. Undetermined was the antigen specificity of the expanded peripheral T cells. Also showing low normalized T-cell clonal expansion were some of the nonresponders.

TCRdb's copy holds only in-frame clones and misses some; the assay was immunoSEQ multiplex PCR. The data hold roughly 46,000 clones, with roughly 90% observed a single time. This TCR was recovered from an adult with an advanced solid tumor such as melanoma, head and neck, liver or kidney cancer. This material consisted of CD4+ or CD8+ T cells sorted from blood, taken in a trial of the OX40 agonist ivuxolimab. The V call is TRBV4-1, the J call TRBJ2-1; D is possibly TRBD1 (5 bases). The CDR3 DNA sequence: TGCGCCAGCAGCCTAGACAGATACAATGAGCAGTTCTTC. Protein: CASSLDRYNEQFF.